Here is one T cell receptor beta chain with its context. V shed 1 base and J shed 10 bases, with 20 bases lying between them. Germline CDR1 reads SGHVS; CDR2 reads FNYEAQ. The CDR3 sequence is 15 residues long. This record belongs to a study of T cell changes during pregnancy in multiple sclerosis. TCRdb keeps only in-frame clones here, not all; method: immunoSEQ multiplex PCR. The repertoire holds approximately 50,000 clones, roughly 95% seen once, with roughly 0.32% in the top ten. This chain uses TRBV7-6 with TRBJ2-7; weak D call: TRBD2 (6 bases). This receptor was taken from a female donor with multiple sclerosis, enrolled in a pregnancy study. The source material was CD4+ T cells from peripheral blood mononuclear cells, sampled in the third trimester of pregnancy. The CDR3 protein is CASSLGVSGDQNQYF. The CDR3 DNA reads TGTGCCAGCAGCTTAGGAGTTAGCGGAGATCAAAACCAGTACTTC.